The TCR beta chain described here comes from a study of Ad26.COV2.S vaccination and SARS-CoV-2 variants. About the study: In the COV1001 trial, the donor was in the Ad26.COV2.S arm.

The CDR3 consists of 15 residues. V gave up 2 bases and J gave up 7 bases, with 17 bases separating them. Germline V CDR1 and CDR2: MNHEY, SVGAGI. Treatment reported: some 20 received Ad26.COV2.S at low or high dose, single or two shots; about 5 received placebo; per-sample allocation not given. Sampling was done on day 63 after the first vaccine or placebo injection. Repertoires were generated with immunoSEQ multiplex PCR, while TCRdb's copy carries only in-frame clones and drops some. This table holds 350,000 to 450,000 clones, 83% found once. Study-wide results and caveats: Similar non-spike TCR breadth was observed in recipients of vaccine and of placebo. The placebo group had lower spike-specific TCR breadth than the vaccine recipients did.

For this clone: Its target is not known.

The chain recombines TRBV6-5 with TRBJ1-1, with D perhaps matching TRBD1 (6 bases). This sequence was found in a person between 18 and 65 years old who received the Ad26.COV2.S COVID-19 vaccine or a placebo. Sequencing used peripheral blood, obtained in a trial of Ad26.COV2.S vaccine versus placebo. The CDR3 nucleotides read TGTGCCAGCAGTTACCACCCTCGGACAGTAGGTGAAGCTTTCTTT. This gives the protein CASSYHPRTVGEAFF.